This T cell receptor beta chain derives from a study of T cells in localized non-small cell lung cancer. This clone has only one observation. The antigen is unknown. Measured with immunoSEQ multiplex PCR; TCRdb has only the in-frame clones, and not every one. The table has roughly 84,000 clones, more than 75% seen once; the top ten hold around 20%. General study results and limits: Appearance in adjacent lung was seen for a median approximately 60 of the top 100 tumor clones. Elevated blood T cell density was associated with longer overall survival. Heterogeneity remains possible, as sequencing covered one tumor region only. Clonality peaked in uninvolved adjacent lung rather than tumor.

Looked up from germline, CDR1 is GTSNPN and CDR2 is SVGIG (reference sequence). The CDR3 spans 14 residues. Trimming removed 2 bases from V and 0 bases from J, with 5 bases in between. The TCR originated in a woman aged 40 to 75 with stage I squamous cell lung carcinoma. Sample: peripheral blood, taken before any cancer treatment. The chain is built from TRBV30 and TRBJ2-6, with D unresolved. CDR3 DNA sequence: TGTGCCTGGAGTAAGGGCTCTGGGGCCAACGTCCTGACTTTC. Its protein is CAWSKGSGANVLTF. Based on the CDR3 plus reference TRBV30 and TRBJ2-6, the full variable domain is SQTIHQWPATLVQPVGSPLSLECTVEGTSNPNLYWYRQAAGRGLQLLFYSVGIGQISSEVPQNLSASRPQDRQFILSSKKLLLSDSGFYLCAWSKGSGANVLTFGAGSRLTVL.